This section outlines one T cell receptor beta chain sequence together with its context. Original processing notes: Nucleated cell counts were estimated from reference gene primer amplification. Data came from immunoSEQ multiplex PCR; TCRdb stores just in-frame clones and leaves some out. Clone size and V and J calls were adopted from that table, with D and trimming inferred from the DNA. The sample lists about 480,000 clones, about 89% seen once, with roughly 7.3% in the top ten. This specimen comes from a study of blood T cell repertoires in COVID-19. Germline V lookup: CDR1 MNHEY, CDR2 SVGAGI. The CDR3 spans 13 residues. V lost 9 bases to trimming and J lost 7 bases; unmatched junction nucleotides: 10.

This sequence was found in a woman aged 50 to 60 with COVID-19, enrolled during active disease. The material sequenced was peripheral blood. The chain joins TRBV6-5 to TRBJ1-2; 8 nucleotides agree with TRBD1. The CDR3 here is CASADSGGFGYTF. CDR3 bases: TGTGCCAGTGCCGACTCAGGGGGCTTTGGCTACACCTTC.